The clone carrying this TCR beta chain was found many times. As yet, its antigen is unknown. The sample originates from a study of T cells in Graves' hyperthyroidism and ophthalmopathy. Points from the study as a whole: Peripheral blood also featured most of the thyroid clonotypes expanded above 0.001.

This CDR3 is 14 amino acids long. Germline CDR1 is KGHDR and CDR2 is SFDVKD. V dropped 7 bases and J dropped 6 bases, with 18 bases sitting between them. Ophthalmopathy cases met thresholds of Clinical Activity Score at least 3, NOSPECS grade at least 4 and duration under 3 months. The diagnoses drew upon clinical symptoms, serum thyroxine and TRAb, thyroid ultrasound and orbital computed tomography. PBMCs stemmed from 10 ml fresh peripheral blood. Template material for amplifying TCR beta CDR3 regions consisted of RNA transcripts. The primer set for the first-round RT-PCR of the TCR CDR3 was HTBI. TCRdb itself ran the multiplex PCR reads through MiXCR, one entry per CDR3 protein. Among roughly 500,000 distinct CDR3 sequences, about 16% were seen once, and the ten largest hold 25% to 35%.

This rearrangement joins TRBV24-1 to TRBJ2-7; the D gene is possibly TRBD1 (6 bases). Sample: blood. The receptor comes from a woman aged 30 to 39 with Graves' ophthalmopathy. The CDR3 DNA is TGTGCCACCAGGCCGGGACACCTAAGCTCCGAGCAGTACTTC. Amino acid sequence: CATRPGHLSSEQYF.